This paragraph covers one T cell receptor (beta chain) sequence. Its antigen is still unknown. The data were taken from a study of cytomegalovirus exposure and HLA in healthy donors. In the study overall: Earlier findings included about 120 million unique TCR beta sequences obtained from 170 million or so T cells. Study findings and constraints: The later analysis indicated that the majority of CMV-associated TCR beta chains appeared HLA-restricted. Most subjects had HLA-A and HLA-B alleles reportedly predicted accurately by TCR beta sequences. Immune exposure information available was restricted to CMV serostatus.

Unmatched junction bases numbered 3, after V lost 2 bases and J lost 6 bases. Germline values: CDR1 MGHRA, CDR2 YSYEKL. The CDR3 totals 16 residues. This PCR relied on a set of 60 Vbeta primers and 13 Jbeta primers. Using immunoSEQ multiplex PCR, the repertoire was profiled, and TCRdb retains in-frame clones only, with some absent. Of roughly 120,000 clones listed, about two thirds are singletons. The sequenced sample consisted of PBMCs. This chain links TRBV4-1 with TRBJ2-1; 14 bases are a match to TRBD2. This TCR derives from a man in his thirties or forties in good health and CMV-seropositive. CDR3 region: CASSQLTSGRGNEQFF. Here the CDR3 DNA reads TGCGCCAGCAGCCAACTGACTAGCGGGAGGGGCAATGAGCAGTTCTTC.